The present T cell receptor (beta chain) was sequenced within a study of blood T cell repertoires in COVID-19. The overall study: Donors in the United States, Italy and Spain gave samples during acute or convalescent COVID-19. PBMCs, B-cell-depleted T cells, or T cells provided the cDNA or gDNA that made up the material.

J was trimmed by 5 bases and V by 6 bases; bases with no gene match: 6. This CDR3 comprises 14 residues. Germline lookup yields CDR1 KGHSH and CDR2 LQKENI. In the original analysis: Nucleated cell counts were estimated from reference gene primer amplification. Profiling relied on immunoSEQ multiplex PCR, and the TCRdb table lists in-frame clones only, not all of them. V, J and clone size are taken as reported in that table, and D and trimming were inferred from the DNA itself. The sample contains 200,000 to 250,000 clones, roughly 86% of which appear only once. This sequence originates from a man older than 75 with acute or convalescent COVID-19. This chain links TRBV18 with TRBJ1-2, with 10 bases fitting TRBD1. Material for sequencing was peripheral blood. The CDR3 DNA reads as TGTGCCAGCTCGCTGGGACAGGGGAATTATGGCTACACCTTC. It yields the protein CASSLGQGNYGYTF. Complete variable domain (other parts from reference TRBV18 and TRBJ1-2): NAGVMQNPRHLVRRRGQEARLRCSPMKGHSHVYWYRQLPEEGLKFMVYLQKENIIDESGMPKERFSAEFPKEGPSILRIQQVVRGDSAAYFCASSLGQGNYGYTFGSGTRLTVV.